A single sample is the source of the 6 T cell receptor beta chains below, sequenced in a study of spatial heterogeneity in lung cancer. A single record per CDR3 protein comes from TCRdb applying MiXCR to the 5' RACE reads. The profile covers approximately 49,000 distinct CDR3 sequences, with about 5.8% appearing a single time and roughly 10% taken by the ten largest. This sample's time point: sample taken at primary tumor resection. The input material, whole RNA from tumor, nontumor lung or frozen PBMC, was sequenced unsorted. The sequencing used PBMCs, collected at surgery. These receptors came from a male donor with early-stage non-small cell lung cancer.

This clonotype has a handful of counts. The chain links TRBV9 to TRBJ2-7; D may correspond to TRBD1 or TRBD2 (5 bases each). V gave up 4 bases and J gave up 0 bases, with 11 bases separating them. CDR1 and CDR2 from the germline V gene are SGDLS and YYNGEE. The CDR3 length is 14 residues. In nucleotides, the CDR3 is TGTGCCAGCAGCCGGGACCTGAGCTCCTACGAGCAGTACTTC. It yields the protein CASSRDLSSYEQYF.

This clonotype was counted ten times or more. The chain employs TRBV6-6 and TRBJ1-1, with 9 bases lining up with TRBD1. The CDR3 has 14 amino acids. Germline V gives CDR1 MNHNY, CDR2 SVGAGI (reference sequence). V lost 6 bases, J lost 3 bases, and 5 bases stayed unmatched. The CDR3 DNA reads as TGTGCCAGCAGGCGGGACAGGGTCTACACTGAAGCTTTCTTT. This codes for CASRRDRVYTEAFF.

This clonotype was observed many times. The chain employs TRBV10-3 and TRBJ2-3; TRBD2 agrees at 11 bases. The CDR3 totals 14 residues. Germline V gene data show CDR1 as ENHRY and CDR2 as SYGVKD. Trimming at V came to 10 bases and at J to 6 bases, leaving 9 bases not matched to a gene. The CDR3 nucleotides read TGTGCCACCGGGACTAGCGGAGGGGTGGATACGCAGTATTTT. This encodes CATGTSGGVDTQYF.

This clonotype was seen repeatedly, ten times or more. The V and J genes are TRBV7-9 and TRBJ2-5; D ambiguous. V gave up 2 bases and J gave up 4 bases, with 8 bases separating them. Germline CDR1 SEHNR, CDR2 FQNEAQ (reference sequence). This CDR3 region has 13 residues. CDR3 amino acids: CASSLNIGETQYF. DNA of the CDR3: TGTGCCAGCAGCTTAAACATCGGAGAGACCCAGTACTTC.

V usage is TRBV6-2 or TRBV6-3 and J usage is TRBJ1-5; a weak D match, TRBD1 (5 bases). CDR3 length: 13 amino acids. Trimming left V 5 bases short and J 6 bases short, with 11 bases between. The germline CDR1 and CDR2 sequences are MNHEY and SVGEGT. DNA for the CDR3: TGTGCCAGCAGTAGACGGGGGAGTCAGCCCCAGCATTTT. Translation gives CASSRRGSQPQHF.

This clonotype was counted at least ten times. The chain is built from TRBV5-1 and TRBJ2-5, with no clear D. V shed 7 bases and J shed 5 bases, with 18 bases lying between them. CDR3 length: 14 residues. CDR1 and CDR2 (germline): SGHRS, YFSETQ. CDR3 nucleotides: TGCGCCAGCCGAGGCCTGACATGGCGGGAGACCCAGTACTTC. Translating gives CASRGLTWRETQYF.